Listed below are T cell receptor beta chains from one sample, sequenced in a study of blood T cell repertoires in COVID-19. Repertoires were generated with immunoSEQ multiplex PCR, while TCRdb's copy carries only in-frame clones and drops some. The repertoire includes about 380,000 clones, roughly 91% of them detected once, and more than 1% sits in the top ten. The specimen was PBMCs or T cells enriched from blood (not recorded which). Receptor source: a woman younger than 35 who had recovered from COVID-19. Both conserved end residues are part of each CDR3. The D gene is left open where the match is weak. Clone size is shown for a subset of rows, as once, few, many or a class of expanded clone.

j_call d_call v_call clone_size cdr3_aa cdr3_nt
TRBJ1-2 TRBD1 TRBV5-1 NA CASSRDRELGYGYTF TGCGCCAGCAGCCGGGACAGAGAGTTGGGGTATGGCTACACCTTC
TRBJ2-1 TRBD1 TRBV9 NA CASSAGTGSNEQFF TGTGCCAGCAGTGCCGGGACAGGGAGCAATGAGCAGTTCTTC
TRBJ1-5 NA TRBV19 NA CASSDRPNQPQHF TGTGCCAGTAGCGACAGGCCCAATCAGCCCCAGCATTTT
TRBJ1-4 TRBD1 TRBV23-1 NA CASRDREYEKLFF TGCGCCAGCAGAGACAGGGAATACGAAAAACTGTTTTTT
TRBJ2-5 TRBD2 TRBV27 NA CASTRRAGYQETQYF TGTGCCAGCACCCGCAGAGCGGGGTACCAAGAGACCCAGTACTTC
TRBJ1-2 TRBD1 TRBV2 NA CASSRDSNYGYTF TGTGCCAGCAGCCGGGACAGCAACTATGGCTACACCTTC
TRBJ1-1 NA TRBV30 NA CAGYDRVSEAFF TGTGCCGGATATGACCGGGTCTCTGAAGCTTTCTTT
TRBJ2-5 NA TRBV5-1 NA CASSLGEKETQYF TGCGCCAGCAGCTTGGGAGAGAAAGAGACCCAGTACTTC
TRBJ2-2 TRBD1 TRBV27 NA CASRLDRVAGGELFF TGTGCCAGCAGACTGGACAGGGTTGCTGGCGGGGAGCTGTTTTTT
TRBJ1-4 TRBD1 TRBV6-6 NA CASSRLTGGNEKLFF TGTGCCAGCAGTCGACTGACAGGGGGGAATGAAAAACTGTTTTTT
TRBJ2-2 TRBD1 TRBV5-4 NA CASTRDRGRVGTGELFF TGTGCCAGCACCCGGGACAGGGGGCGAGTGGGCACCGGGGAGCTGTTTTTT
TRBJ1-5 TRBD1 TRBV28 NA CASSPRQGVQPQHF TGTGCCAGCAGTCCCAGACAGGGGGTCCAGCCCCAGCATTTT
TRBJ2-7 NA TRBV28 NA CASSQPGVRPYF TGTGCCAGCAGTCAACCCGGGGTTCGCCCGTACTTC
TRBJ1-2 TRBD1 TRBV7-8 NA CASSPTTGRANYGYTF TGTGCCAGCAGCCCGACGACAGGGAGAGCTAACTATGGCTACACCTTC
TRBJ1-2 NA TRBV7-7 NA CASSLALQGLYYGYTF TGTGCTAGCAGCTTAGCGTTACAGGGACTATACTATGGCTACACCTTC
TRBJ2-7 NA TRBV7-9 NA CASSLNPTQAYEQYF TGTGCCAGCAGCTTAAATCCCACGCAGGCCTACGAGCAGTACTTC
TRBJ1-2 NA TRBV10-3 NA CAIGAEADYGYTF TGTGCCATCGGTGCGGAGGCGGACTATGGCTACACCTTC
TRBJ1-1 NA TRBV28 NA CASKNGGAEAFF TGTGCCAGCAAGAACGGGGGGGCTGAAGCTTTCTTT
TRBJ2-1 TRBD2 TRBV2 NA CASRPERGHHEQFF TGTGCCAGCAGGCCGGAGCGGGGCCACCATGAGCAGTTCTTC
TRBJ1-2 TRBD1 TRBV2 once CASSSWDRDGYTF TGTGCCAGCAGTTCCTGGGACAGGGACGGCTACACCTTC
TRBJ1-1 NA TRBV29-1 NA CSVEDPRGAFF TGCAGCGTTGAAGATCCCAGGGGAGCTTTCTTT
TRBJ1-1 TRBD1 TRBV19 NA CASSNRTGMDTEAFF TGTGCCAGTAGTAACCGGACAGGTATGGATACTGAAGCTTTCTTT
TRBJ1-4 NA TRBV5-8 NA CASSFSAGENEKLFF TGTGCCAGCAGCTTCTCGGCGGGAGAAAATGAAAAACTGTTTTTT
TRBJ1-6 TRBD1 TRBV18 NA CASSPTGQGDLYSPLHF TGTGCCAGCTCACCAACGGGACAGGGGGATCTTTATTCACCCCTCCACTTT
TRBJ1-1 NA TRBV6-4 NA CASRAGRTAEAFF TGTGCCAGCAGAGCAGGGAGGACGGCTGAAGCTTTCTTT
TRBJ1-1 NA TRBV9 NA CASSEGTLTPNEAFF TGTGCCAGCAGCGAGGGGACATTGACGCCGAATGAAGCTTTCTTT
TRBJ1-6 TRBD1 TRBV13 NA CASSFAGDRGLPTLHF TGTGCCAGCAGCTTCGCGGGCGACAGGGGTCTTCCGACCCTCCACTTT
TRBJ2-7 TRBD2 TRBV3-1/TRBV3-2 NA CASSQDEILAVRDF TGTGCCAGCAGCCAAGATGAGATACTAGCGGTGCGGGACTTC
TRBJ1-6 NA TRBV30 NA CAWRRQANSPLHF TGTGCCTGGAGACGACAGGCCAATTCACCCCTCCACTTT
TRBJ1-3 TRBD1 TRBV4-2 NA CASSRVGQAAGNTIYF TGTGCCAGCAGCCGGGTGGGACAGGCGGCTGGAAACACCATATATTTT
TRBJ1-1 NA TRBV2 NA CASRDSSEAFF TGTGCCAGCAGGGACAGTTCAGAAGCTTTCTTT
TRBJ2-7 TRBD1 TRBV2 few CASRGTGPYEQYF TGTGCCAGCAGAGGGACAGGACCCTACGAGCAGTACTTC
TRBJ2-1 NA TRBV6-2/TRBV6-3 NA CASSYSISDLRYNEQFF TGTGCCAGCAGTTACTCGATCTCCGACCTGAGGTACAATGAGCAGTTCTTC
TRBJ2-4 NA TRBV11-1 NA CASSLVGGKNIQYF TGTGCCAGCAGCTTAGTAGGGGGTAAAAACATTCAGTACTTC
TRBJ1-6 NA TRBV24-1 NA CATSITAYNSPLHF TGTGCCACCAGTATCACAGCCTATAATTCACCCCTCCACTTT
TRBJ2-7 NA TRBV5-3 NA CARSLVWATDYEQYF TGTGCCAGAAGCTTGGTGTGGGCAACAGACTACGAGCAGTACTTC
TRBJ1-5 NA TRBV19 NA CASKPGADQPQHF TGTGCCAGTAAGCCTGGGGCCGATCAGCCCCAGCATTTT
TRBJ2-7 NA TRBV27 NA CASSLSGGGTYEQYF TGTGCCAGCAGTTTATCTGGCGGGGGCACCTACGAGCAGTACTTC
TRBJ1-6 NA TRBV6-2/TRBV6-3 NA CASSYPDRYNSPLHF TGTGCCAGCAGTTACCCGGACAGATATAATTCACCCCTCCACTTT
TRBJ1-1 NA TRBV11-1 NA CASSRKGYTEAFF TGTGCCAGCAGCCGTAAGGGGTACACTGAAGCTTTCTTT
TRBJ1-5 NA TRBV6-1 once CASSEQGQPQHF TGTGCCAGCAGTGAACAGGGACAGCCCCAGCATTTT
TRBJ1-6 NA TRBV30 NA CAWSVSRGTLHF TGTGCCTGGAGTGTATCCCGCGGGACCCTCCACTTT
TRBJ1-4 NA TRBV7-9 NA CASSLYTGVATNEKLFF TGTGCCAGCAGCTTATACACCGGAGTTGCAACTAATGAAAAACTGTTTTTT